This TCR beta chain was recovered during a study of blood T cell repertoires in COVID-19. As for the study in general: In each case, the material was cDNA or gDNA derived from T cells, B-cell-depleted T cells, or PBMCs.

Data came from immunoSEQ multiplex PCR; TCRdb stores just in-frame clones and leaves some out. The repertoire holds some 320,000 clones, with 90% to 95% as singletons. Sequences were obtained from PBMCs or T cells enriched from blood (not recorded which). This TCR was recovered from a woman in her thirties who had been exposed to COVID-19.

The CDR3 spells CASSLWAERNEKLFF. As DNA, the CDR3 is TGTGCCAGCAGCTTATGGGCAGAACGTAATGAAAAACTGTTTTTT. The V and J genes are TRBV7-9 and TRBJ1-4; D gene unclear. The CDR3 extends over 15 amino acids. Germline V gives CDR1 SEHNR, CDR2 FQNEAQ (reference sequence). With 2 bases removed from V and 4 bases from J, the gap between germline ends came to 11 bases.